Below, 15 T cell receptor beta chains from the same sample are listed, as sequenced in a study of cytomegalovirus exposure and HLA in healthy donors. Primers: 60 Vbeta forward and 13 Jbeta reverse. Data came from immunoSEQ multiplex PCR; TCRdb stores just in-frame clones and leaves some out. Among 210,000 or so clones listed, almost 85% were seen once. Sequenced sample: PBMCs. The receptor source for this set is a woman in her forties in good health and CMV-seronegative.

The chain is built from TRBV11-2 and TRBJ1-2, with TRBD1 matching 7 bases. The ends lost 0 bases at V and 5 bases at J; junction bases unmatched: 3. CDR1 is SGHAT and CDR2 is FQNNGV in the germline V gene. This CDR3 contains 14 residues. CDR3 loop: CASSLDHRGYGYTF. The CDR3 nucleotides read TGTGCCAGCAGCTTAGATCACAGGGGTTATGGCTACACCTTC.

The chain couples TRBV19 to TRBJ1-2; 8 bases are a match to TRBD1. Germline CDR1 LNHDA, CDR2 SQIVND (reference sequence). V was pared by 5 bases and J by 6 bases, with 11 bases of the junction left unmatched. This CDR3 contains 15 residues. CDR3 in DNA: TGTGCCAGTAGTGTCTACACACAGGGGGGCCATGGCTACACCTTC. It specifies CASSVYTQGGHGYTF.

This rearrangement joins TRBV6-1 to TRBJ2-5; D is ambiguous. The DNA matches TRBJ2-7 better at its end, which makes the J call doubtful. The CDR3 loop spans 10 amino acids. The germline gives CDR1 MNHNS, CDR2 SASEGT. CDR3 coding DNA: TGTGCCAGCAGGAACTACGAGCAGTACTTC. This codes for CASRNYEQYF.

The CDR3 region is CASSQIDAGAGWGNQPQHF. CDR3 bases: TGTGCCAGTAGCCAGATAGACGCTGGGGCGGGGTGGGGCAATCAGCCCCAGCATTTT. This rearrangement joins TRBV19 to TRBJ1-5, with D perhaps TRBD1 (5 bases). Trimming removed 6 bases at V and 2 bases at J, with 26 bases between. This CDR3 contains 19 residues. Germline V gives CDR1 LNHDA, CDR2 SQIVND (reference sequence).

This clone was counted between two and nine times. Distinct nucleotide sequences in the sample also encode this CDR3. J is TRBJ1-5 and V is TRBV2, with D perhaps TRBD1 (6 bases). From germline, CDR1 is SNHLY and CDR2 FYNNEI. CDR3 length: 15 residues. Trimming removed 2 bases at V and 2 bases at J, with 10 bases between. The CDR3 region has the DNA TGTGCCAGCAGTGAAAGAGGGGGGGGCAATCAGCCCCAGCATTTT. Its protein is CASSERGGGNQPQHF.

The rearrangement links TRBV7-3 to TRBJ1-1, with D possibly being TRBD1 (5 bases). This CDR3 comprises 13 residues. Trimming cost V 5 bases and J 7 bases, with 14 bases left between them. Germline loops: CDR1 SGHTA, CDR2 FQGTGA. As DNA, the CDR3 is TGTGCCAGCAGCGCCCAGGGTTACGGTGAAGCTTTCTTT. Protein product: CASSAQGYGEAFF.

This clone occurred once. The rearrangement links TRBV19 to TRBJ2-7; 9 bases agree with TRBD1. This CDR3 region has 15 residues. Germline CDR1 and CDR2: LNHDA and SQIVND (reference sequence). With 5 bases clipped from V and 0 bases from J, the junction kept 5 bases outside the gene matches. CDR3 nucleotides: TGTGCCAGTAGTTCGGGACAGGGCACCTCCTACGAGCAGTACTTC. This translates into CASSSGQGTSYEQYF.

The chain uses TRBV9 and TRBJ2-1; TRBD1 aligns across 9 bases. The ends lost 4 bases at V and 5 bases at J; junction bases unmatched: 4. Germline V gives CDR1 SGDLS, CDR2 YYNGEE. The CDR3 is 14 residues long. The DNA of the CDR3 is TGTGCCAGCAGCCAGGACAGGGGACACAATGAGCAGTTCTTC. It codes for CASSQDRGHNEQFF.

The V gene is TRBV20-1, the J gene TRBJ2-7; D gene uncertain. The CDR3 has 11 amino acids. V was pared by 6 bases and J by 3 bases, with 9 bases between. Per the germline V gene, CDR1 is DFQATT and CDR2 is SNEGSKA (reference sequence). CDR3 in amino acids: CSAVEHYEQYF. CDR3 DNA: TGCAGTGCCGTTGAACACTACGAGCAGTACTTC.

The J gene is TRBJ1-1, the V gene TRBV30, with D possibly being TRBD1 (6 bases). This CDR3 is built from 11 residues. The ends were cut back, 6 bases at V and 4 bases at J, with 9 bases in the middle. The germline CDR1 and CDR2 sequences are GTSNPN and SVGIG (reference sequence). CDR3 in DNA: TGTGCCTGTGAAGGGGGCACTGAAGCTTTCTTT. Translation: CACEGGTEAFF.

CDR3 DNA sequence: TGTGCCAGCGGCAGACAGGGGAGCTATGGCTACACCTTC. Protein: CASGRQGSYGYTF. The V gene is TRBV5-6, the J gene TRBJ1-2, with 8 bases that match TRBD1. This CDR3 is built from 13 residues. Germline V gene lookup returns CDR1 SGHDT and CDR2 YYEEEE. J lost 4 bases, V lost 7 bases, and 6 bases had no gene match. Filled out from reference TRBV5-6 and TRBJ1-2, the complete variable domain reads DAGVTQSPTHLIKTRGQQVTLRCSPKSGHDTVSWYQQALGQGPQFIFQYYEEEERQRGNFPDRFSGHQFPNYSSELNVNALLLGDSALYLCASGRQGSYGYTFGSGTRLTVV.

This chain connects TRBV19 to TRBJ1-4; a weak D match, TRBD1 (6 bases). CDR3 length: 16 amino acids. CDR1 LNHDA and CDR2 SQIVND come from the germline V gene (reference sequence). Trimming removed 7 bases from V and 4 bases from J, with 19 bases in between. Written as DNA, the CDR3 is TGTGCCAGTAAGGAAGGAGTCGGGACAAGTAATGAAAAACTGTTTTTT. Protein product: CASKEGVGTSNEKLFF.

V and J are TRBV4-1 and TRBJ2-7, with 9 bases lining up with TRBD1. The CDR3 spans 15 residues. The ends lost 4 bases at V and 1 base at J; junction bases unmatched: 5. CDR1 is MGHRA, CDR2 YSYEKL, per germline. The CDR3 DNA reads as TGCGCCAGCAGCCCGGGACAGGGAACATCCTACGAGCAGTACTTC. Protein product: CASSPGQGTSYEQYF.

The chain employs TRBV7-3 and TRBJ2-3; TRBD2 matches 7 bases. The CDR3 loop spans 15 amino acids. Germline-derived CDR1 and CDR2 are SGHTA and FQGTGA. J lost 2 bases, V lost 2 bases, and 4 bases had no gene match. DNA for the CDR3: TGTGCCAGCAGCTTAGTGGGGGGGAACACAGATACGCAGTATTTT. It translates to CASSLVGGNTDTQYF.

This chain joins TRBV30 and TRBJ1-5, with D uncertain. The CDR3 extends over 13 amino acids. Germline lookup yields CDR1 GTSNPN and CDR2 SVGIG (reference sequence). V lost 3 bases and J lost 4, with 10 bases in between. In nucleotides, the CDR3 is TGTGCCTGGAGCCTATCCCAAAATCAGCCCCAGCATTTT. Translating gives CAWSLSQNQPQHF.